These 25 T cell receptor beta chains share one sample of origin, sequenced in a study of T-cell memory formation after mild COVID-19. One entry per CDR3 protein results from TCRdb running MiXCR on the 5' RACE reads. The repertoire holds about 210,000 distinct CDR3 sequences, with around 25% as singletons. The sequencing input was PBMCs or a T cell subset sorted from them (not recorded which). The receptors were gathered from an adult woman who had mild COVID-19 (a few samples of this study predate the infection). Cell type and time point are not known.

This clonotype was seen a handful of times. The chain has TRBV7-2 and TRBJ2-1, with D perhaps matching TRBD1 or TRBD2 (6 bases each). V was shortened by 5 bases and J by 6 bases, with 11 bases between the two germline ends. Germline assignment: CDR1 SGHTA and CDR2 FQGNSA. The CDR3 consists of 13 residues. This chain's CDR3 is CASSIRGANEQFF. CDR3 sequence (DNA): TGTGCCAGCAGCATAAGGGGGGCCAATGAGCAGTTCTTC.

This clonotype was seen a handful of times. This sequence joins TRBV12-3 or TRBV12-4 and TRBJ1-1; no reliable D call. The CDR3 runs 12 residues. Trimming cost V 6 bases and J 3 bases, with 8 bases left between them. CDR3 amino acids: CASRPAHTEAFF. As DNA, the CDR3 is TGTGCCAGCAGGCCTGCTCACACTGAAGCTTTCTTT.

The chain couples TRBV6-5 to TRBJ2-5, with TRBD2 matching 9 bases. The germline V gene has CDR1 MNHEY and CDR2 SVGAGI. With 0 bases clipped from V and 5 bases from J, the junction kept 7 bases outside the gene matches. This CDR3 is built from 16 residues. The CDR3 DNA reads TGTGCCAGCAGTTACTCGAGGCTAGCGGGGATGGAGACCCAGTACTTC. Translating gives CASSYSRLAGMETQYF.

This clonotype was seen more than once but under ten times. The J gene is TRBJ2-7, the V gene TRBV20-1; 11 nucleotides align to TRBD1. V was pared by 0 bases and J by 2 bases, with 9 bases of the junction left unmatched. This CDR3 contains 17 residues. Germline V gene sequence: CDR1 DFQATT, CDR2 SNEGSKA (reference sequence). CDR3 region: CSARDTVGQGATYEQYF. CDR3 bases: TGCAGTGCTAGAGATACGGTTGGACAGGGGGCGACCTACGAGCAGTACTTC.

The chain has TRBV12-3 or TRBV12-4 and TRBJ1-1, with a possible D match to TRBD1 (5 bases). The germline V and J ends were trimmed by 3 bases and 1 base, with 9 bases remaining between them. The CDR3 length is 14 residues. CDR3 sequence: CASSFFRGNTEAFF. CDR3 nucleotide sequence: TGTGCCAGCAGTTTCTTTAGGGGGAACACTGAAGCTTTCTTT.

The chain links TRBV12-3 or TRBV12-4 to TRBJ2-7; either TRBD1 or TRBD2 may fit D (6 bases each). Trimming shortened V by 7 bases and J by 5 bases, and 21 bases separated the two germline ends. The CDR3 contains 15 residues. The CDR3, as DNA: TGTGCCAGCATTCCCCGGGGGCAGGGGTTCAACGAGCAGTACTTC. Protein sequence: CASIPRGQGFNEQYF.

The chain couples TRBV2 to TRBJ2-3; perhaps TRBD1 as D (6 bases). This CDR3 is built from 14 residues. With 4 bases removed from V and 3 bases from J, the gap between germline ends came to 11 bases. Germline V CDR1 and CDR2: SNHLY, FYNNEI. The CDR3: CASSVQGLTDTQYF. The CDR3 DNA reads as TGTGCCAGCAGTGTACAGGGTCTAACAGATACGCAGTATTTT. Full variable domain (outside the CDR3, taken from reference TRBV2 and TRBJ2-3): EPEVTQTPSHQVTQMGQEVILRCVPISNHLYFYWYRQILGQKVEFLVSFYNNEISEKSEIFDDQFSVERPDGSNFTLKIRSTKLEDSAMYFCASSVQGLTDTQYFGPGTRLTVL.

This clonotype has more than one count but fewer than ten. This chain uses TRBV7-6 with TRBJ1-2, with D possibly TRBD1 on 5 matching bases. The CDR3 spans 14 residues. From germline, CDR1 is SGHVS and CDR2 FNYEAQ. Trimming removed 4 bases at V and 4 bases at J, with 13 bases between. CDR3 in amino acids: CASSSDGGSYGYTF. In nucleotides, the CDR3 is TGTGCCAGCAGCTCAGACGGGGGGAGCTATGGCTACACCTTC.

This clonotype has more than one count but fewer than ten. V and J are TRBV30 and TRBJ2-5, with D unclear. CDR3 length: 13 amino acids. Germline V gives CDR1 GTSNPN, CDR2 SVGIG (reference sequence). Deletions cut 1 base from V and 10 bases from J, with 16 bases between. CDR3 sequence: CAWSGIPRDRQYF. CDR3 DNA: TGTGCCTGGAGTGGAATTCCGCGAGATCGCCAGTACTTC.

The V and J genes are TRBV25-1 and TRBJ2-7; D gene unclear. Germline V gene lookup returns CDR1 MGHDK and CDR2 SYGVNS. V was trimmed by 1 base and J by 9 bases, leaving 10 bases between them. CDR3 size: 12 residues. The CDR3 protein is CASSEFGPGQYF. The CDR3 bases are TGTGCCAGCAGTGAATTCGGACCAGGGCAGTACTTC.

The gene calls are TRBV5-1 and TRBJ2-3; D possibly corresponds to TRBD2 (6 bases). The germline CDR1 and CDR2 sequences are SGHRS and YFSETQ. The CDR3 sequence is 14 residues long. Trimming cost V 0 bases and J 3 bases, with 8 bases left between them. The CDR3 nucleotides read TGCGCCAGCAGCTTGGGACTAGAGACAGATACGCAGTATTTT. Its translation: CASSLGLETDTQYF.

This chain links TRBV11-2 with TRBJ2-1, with a weak D call TRBD1 (5 bases). There are 13 residues in the CDR3. The V gene's germline CDR1 is SGHAT and CDR2 FQNNGV. Trimming removed 0 bases from V and 10 bases from J, with 10 bases in between. Here the CDR3 DNA reads TGTGCCAGCAGCTTAGATTTCGGACAAGAGCAGTTCTTC. Translating it yields CASSLDFGQEQFF.

The table lists this clonotype with a few counts. The chain links TRBV27 to TRBJ1-1; 10 bases match TRBD1. The length of the CDR3 is 13 residues. Unmatched junction bases numbered 4, after V lost 5 bases and J lost 7 bases. CDR1 is MNHEY and CDR2 is SMNVEV in the germline V gene (reference sequence). The CDR3 DNA sequence: TGTGCCAGCAGTCTGGGACAGGGGAGTGAAGCTTTCTTT. Its translation is CASSLGQGSEAFF.

The CDR3 protein is CASSLALASGGSYNEQFF. CDR3 DNA sequence: TGTGCCAGCAGCTTAGCGCTGGCTAGCGGGGGGTCCTACAATGAGCAGTTCTTC. V gene TRBV11-1 combines with J gene TRBJ2-1; 11 nucleotides line up with TRBD2. Germline loops: CDR1 SGHAT, CDR2 FQDESV (reference sequence). This CDR3 is built from 18 residues. With V trimmed by 0 bases and J by 1 base, 5 bases remained unmatched. Looking up the rest from reference TRBV11-1 and TRBJ2-1 gives the full variable domain: EAEVAQSPRYKITEKSQAVAFWCDPISGHATLYWYRQILGQGPELLVQFQDESVVDDSQLPKDRFSAERLKGVDSTLKIQPAELGDSAMYLCASSLALASGGSYNEQFFGPGTRLTVL.

The count of this clonotype is one. V usage is TRBV5-5 and J usage is TRBJ2-6; D is unclear. The CDR3 spans 16 residues. The ends were cut back, 4 bases at V and 0 bases at J, with 11 bases in the middle. In germline, CDR1 is SGHKS, CDR2 YYEKEE (reference sequence). The CDR3 loop reads CASSPRTGSGANVLTF. CDR3 bases: TGTGCCAGCAGCCCCCGGACGGGCTCTGGGGCCAACGTCCTGACTTTC.

J is TRBJ2-2 and V is TRBV24-1; D might be TRBD1 (5 bases). The CDR3 loop spans 15 amino acids. Germline assignment: CDR1 KGHDR and CDR2 SFDVKD. The V end lost 3 bases, the J end lost 3 bases, and 10 bases lay between the germline ends. The CDR3 sequence is CATSDPRVYTGELFF. CDR3 sequence (DNA): TGTGCCACCAGTGATCCCAGGGTATACACCGGGGAGCTGTTTTTT.

In this sample, this clonotype turned up a few times. The chain carries TRBV6-5 and TRBJ2-7; 7 nucleotides line up with TRBD2. Germline CDR1 reads MNHEY; CDR2 reads SVGAGI. The CDR3 is 17 residues long. Losses at the gene ends were 5 bases for V and 2 bases for J; bases not matched to a gene: 15. The DNA of the CDR3 is TGTGCCAGCAGTCGAACGAAGCGAAGCGGGACCCCCTACGAGCAGTACTTC. Amino acids: CASSRTKRSGTPYEQYF.

This sequence joins TRBV19 and TRBJ2-7; no firm D call. This CDR3 region has 14 residues. The V end lost 3 bases, the J end lost 5 bases, and 14 bases lay between the germline ends. The V gene's germline CDR1 is LNHDA and CDR2 SQIVND (reference sequence). CDR3 DNA sequence: TGTGCCAGTAGTATTTACGGCCCCGCAGACGAGCAGTACTTC. Residues: CASSIYGPADEQYF. The whole variable domain, filled in from reference TRBV19 and TRBJ2-7, reads DGGITQSPKYLFRKEGQNVTLSCEQNLNHDAMYWYRQDPGQGLRLIYYSQIVNDFQKGDIAEGYSVSREKKESFPLTVTSAQKNPTAFYLCASSIYGPADEQYFGPGTRLTVT.

The chain is built from TRBV5-6 and TRBJ1-6; maybe TRBD1 (6 bases). This CDR3 spans 14 amino acids. Looked up from germline, CDR1 is SGHDT and CDR2 is YYEEEE. Trimming cost V 4 bases and J 6 bases, with 11 bases left between them. CDR3 loop: CASSRGQSNSPLHF. The CDR3 DNA sequence: TGTGCCAGCAGCCGAGGACAGTCTAATTCACCCCTCCACTTT.

A few counts support this clonotype. The chain uses TRBV7-9 and TRBJ2-1; D gene ambiguous. The V and J ends lost 5 bases and 2 bases respectively, with 10 bases between them. Germline lookup yields CDR1 SEHNR and CDR2 FQNEAQ (reference sequence). The CDR3 loop spans 14 amino acids. Here the CDR3 reads CASSKPLTYNEQFF. The CDR3 region has the DNA TGTGCCAGCAGCAAGCCACTAACCTACAATGAGCAGTTCTTC.

The gene calls are TRBV7-9 and TRBJ1-1; D ambiguous. From germline, CDR1 is SEHNR and CDR2 FQNEAQ (reference sequence). V was pared by 6 bases and J by 0 bases, with 11 bases between. This CDR3 spans 14 amino acids. The chain's CDR3 is CASSHDILNTEAFF. CDR3 nucleotides: TGTGCCAGCAGTCATGACATTCTGAACACTGAAGCTTTCTTT. The full variable domain, with the rest looked up from reference TRBV7-9 and TRBJ1-1, is DTGVSQNPRHKITKRGQNVTFRCDPISEHNRLYWYRQTLGQGPEFLTYFQNEAQLEKSRLLSDRFSAERPKGSFSTLEIQRTEQGDSAMYLCASSHDILNTEAFFGQGTRLTVV.

The chain recombines TRBV9 with TRBJ1-2, with a weak D call TRBD1 (6 bases). V gave up 3 bases and J gave up 8 bases, with 26 bases separating them. The germline V gene encodes CDR1 SGDLS and CDR2 YYNGEE. CDR3 length: 17 residues. Here the CDR3 DNA reads TGTGCCAGCAGCGCCCCTTATGGGGGCGGAAGTCCCCAAGGCTACACCTTC. Translated, it gives CASSAPYGGGSPQGYTF.

The table lists this clonotype with a few counts. The chain has TRBV5-1 and TRBJ2-7, with D possibly TRBD1 on 6 matching bases. The CDR3 sequence is 15 residues long. Trimming removed 3 bases from V and 1 base from J, with 14 bases in between. Germline loops: CDR1 SGHRS, CDR2 YFSETQ. The CDR3 here is CASSSSGTYSYEQYF. The CDR3 DNA is TGCGCCAGCAGCTCGTCCGGGACATATTCCTACGAGCAGTACTTC.

The chain joins TRBV7-9 to TRBJ2-3, with D unclear. This CDR3 contains 12 residues. V was shortened by 2 bases and J by 7 bases, with 7 bases between the two germline ends. Germline V CDR1 and CDR2: SEHNR, FQNEAQ (reference sequence). In DNA form, the CDR3 reads TGTGCCAGCAGCTTAATAGGGCATACGCAGTATTTT. Translated: CASSLIGHTQYF.

This clonotype has a handful of counts. The rearrangement uses TRBV3-1 and TRBJ2-3; the D gene is possibly TRBD2 (6 bases). CDR3 length: 15 residues. CDR1 LGHDT and CDR2 YNNKEL come from the germline V gene (reference sequence). Trimming pared 4 bases from V and 0 bases from J, leaving 11 bases between. The CDR3 DNA is TGTGCCAGCAGCCCTCGACTAGATAGCACAGATACGCAGTATTTT. Protein product: CASSPRLDSTDTQYF.